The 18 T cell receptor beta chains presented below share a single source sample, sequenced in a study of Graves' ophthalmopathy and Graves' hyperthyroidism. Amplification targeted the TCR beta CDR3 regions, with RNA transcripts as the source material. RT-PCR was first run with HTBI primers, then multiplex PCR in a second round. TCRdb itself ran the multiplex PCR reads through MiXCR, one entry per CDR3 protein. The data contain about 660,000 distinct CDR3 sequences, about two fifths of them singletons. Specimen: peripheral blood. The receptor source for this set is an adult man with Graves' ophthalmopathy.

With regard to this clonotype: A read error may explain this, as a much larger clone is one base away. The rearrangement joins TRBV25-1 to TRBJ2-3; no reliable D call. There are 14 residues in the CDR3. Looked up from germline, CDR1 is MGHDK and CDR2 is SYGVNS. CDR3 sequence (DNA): TGTGCCCGCAGTGGGTGGGTCGGCACAGATACGCAGTATTTT. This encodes CARSGWVGTDTQYF.

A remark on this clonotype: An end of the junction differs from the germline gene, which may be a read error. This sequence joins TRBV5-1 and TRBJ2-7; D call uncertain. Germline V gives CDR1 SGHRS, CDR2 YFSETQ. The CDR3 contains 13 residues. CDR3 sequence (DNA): TGTGCCAGCAGCGTAGGATCGGCCTTGGAGCAGTACTTC. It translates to CASSVGSALEQYF.

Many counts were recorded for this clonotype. CDR3 nucleotide sequence: TGCAGCGTAATAAACAGGGAGACCCAGTACTTC. Its translation: CSVINRETQYF. The chain uses TRBV29-1 and TRBJ2-5; perhaps TRBD1 as D (5 bases). The germline gives CDR1 SQVTM, CDR2 ANQGSEA. The CDR3 sequence is 11 residues long. Trimming removed 6 bases at V and 5 bases at J, with 10 bases between.

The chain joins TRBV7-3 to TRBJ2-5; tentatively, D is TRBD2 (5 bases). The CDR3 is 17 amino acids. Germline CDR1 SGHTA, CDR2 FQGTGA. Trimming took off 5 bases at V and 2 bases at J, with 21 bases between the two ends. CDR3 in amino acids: CASSLGFEPGEQETQYF. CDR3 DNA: TGTGCCAGCAGCCTAGGGTTTGAACCCGGGGAGCAAGAGACCCAGTACTTC.

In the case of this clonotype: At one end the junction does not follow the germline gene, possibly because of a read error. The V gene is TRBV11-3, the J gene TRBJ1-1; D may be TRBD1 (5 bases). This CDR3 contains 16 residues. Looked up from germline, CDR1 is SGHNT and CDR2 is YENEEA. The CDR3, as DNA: TGTGCCAGCAGCAAGGCGGGGGTGAACACTGAAGCTTTCTACCGATTT. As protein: CASSKAGVNTEAFYRF.

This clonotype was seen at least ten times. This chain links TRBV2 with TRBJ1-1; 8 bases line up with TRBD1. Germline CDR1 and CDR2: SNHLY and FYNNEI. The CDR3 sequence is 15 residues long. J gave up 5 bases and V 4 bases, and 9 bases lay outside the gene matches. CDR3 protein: CASSVNSGGGTEAFF. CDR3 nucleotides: TGTGCCAGCAGTGTCAACTCAGGGGGCGGTACTGAAGCTTTCTTT.

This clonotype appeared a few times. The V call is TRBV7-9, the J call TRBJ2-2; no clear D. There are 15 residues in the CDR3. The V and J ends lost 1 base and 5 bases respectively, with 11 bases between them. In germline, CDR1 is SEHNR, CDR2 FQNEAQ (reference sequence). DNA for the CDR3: TGTGCCAGCAGCTTAGTTGTCTACTCGACCGGGGAGCTGTTTTTT. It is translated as CASSLVVYSTGELFF.

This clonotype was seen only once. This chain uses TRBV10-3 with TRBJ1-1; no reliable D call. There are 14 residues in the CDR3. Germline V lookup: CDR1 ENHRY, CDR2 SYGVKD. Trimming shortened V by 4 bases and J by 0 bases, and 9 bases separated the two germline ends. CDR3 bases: TGTGCCATCAGTGCGATCGGGGTGAACACTGAAGCTTTCTTT. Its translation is CAISAIGVNTEAFF.

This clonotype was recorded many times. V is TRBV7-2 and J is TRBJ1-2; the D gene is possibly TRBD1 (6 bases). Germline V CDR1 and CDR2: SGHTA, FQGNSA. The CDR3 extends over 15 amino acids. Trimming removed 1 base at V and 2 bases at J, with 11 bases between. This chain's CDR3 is CASSLVEGQNYGYTF. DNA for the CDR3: TGTGCCAGCAGCTTAGTTGAAGGACAGAACTATGGCTACACCTTC.

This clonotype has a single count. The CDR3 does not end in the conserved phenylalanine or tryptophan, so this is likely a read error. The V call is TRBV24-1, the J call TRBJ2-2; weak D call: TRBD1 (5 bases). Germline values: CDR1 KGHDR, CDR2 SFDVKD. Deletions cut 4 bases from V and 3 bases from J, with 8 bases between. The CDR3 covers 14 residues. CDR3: CATSDDSDTGELFS. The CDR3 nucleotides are TGTGCCACCAGTGACGACAGTGACACCGGGGAGCTGTTTTCT.

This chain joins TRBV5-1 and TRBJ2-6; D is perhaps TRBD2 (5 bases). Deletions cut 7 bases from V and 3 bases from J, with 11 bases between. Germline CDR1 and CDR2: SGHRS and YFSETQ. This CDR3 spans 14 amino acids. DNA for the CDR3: TGCGCCAGCGCCGGCGGAGGTGGGGCCAACGTCCTGACTTTC. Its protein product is CASAGGGGANVLTF.

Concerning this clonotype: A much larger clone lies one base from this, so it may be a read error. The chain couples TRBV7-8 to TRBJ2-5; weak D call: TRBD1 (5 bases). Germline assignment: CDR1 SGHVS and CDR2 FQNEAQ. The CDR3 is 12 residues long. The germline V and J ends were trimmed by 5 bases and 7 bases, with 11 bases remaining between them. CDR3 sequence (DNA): TGTGCCAGCAGCCCCCCTCAGGGGACCCAGTACTTC. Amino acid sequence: CASSPPQGTQYF.

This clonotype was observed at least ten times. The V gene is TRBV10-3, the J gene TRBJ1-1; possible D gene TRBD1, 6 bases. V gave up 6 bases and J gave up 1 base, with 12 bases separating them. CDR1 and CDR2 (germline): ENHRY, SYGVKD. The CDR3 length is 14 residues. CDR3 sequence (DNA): TGTGCCATCAGGAGACAGGAGGGGAACACTGAAGCTTTCTTT. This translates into CAIRRQEGNTEAFF.

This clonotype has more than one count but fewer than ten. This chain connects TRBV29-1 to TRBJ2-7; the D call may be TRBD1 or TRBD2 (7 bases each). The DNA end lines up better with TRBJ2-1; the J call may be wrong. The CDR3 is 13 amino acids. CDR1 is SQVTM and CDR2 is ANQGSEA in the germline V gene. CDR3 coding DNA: TGCAGCGTTGCAGGGGGAGGGTACAATGAGCAGTTCTTC. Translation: CSVAGGGYNEQFF.

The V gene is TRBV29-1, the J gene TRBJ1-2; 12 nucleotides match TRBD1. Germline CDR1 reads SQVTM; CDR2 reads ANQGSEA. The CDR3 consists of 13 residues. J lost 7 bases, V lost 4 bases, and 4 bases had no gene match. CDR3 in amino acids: CSVGGTGGVGYTF. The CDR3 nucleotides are TGCAGCGTTGGAGGGACAGGGGGCGTTGGCTACACCTTC. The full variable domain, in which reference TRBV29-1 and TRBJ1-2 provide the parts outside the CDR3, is SAVISQKPSRDICQRGTSLTIQCQVDSQVTMMFWYRQQPGQSLTLIATANQGSEATYESGFVIDKFPISRPNLTFSTLTVSNMSPEDSSIYLCSVGGTGGVGYTFGSGTRLTVV.

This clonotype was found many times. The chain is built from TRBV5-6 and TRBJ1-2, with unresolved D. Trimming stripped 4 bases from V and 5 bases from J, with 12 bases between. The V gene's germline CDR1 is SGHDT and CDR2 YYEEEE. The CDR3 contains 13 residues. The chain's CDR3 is CASSPTDRYGYTF. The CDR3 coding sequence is TGTGCCAGCAGCCCGACTGATCGATATGGCTACACCTTC.

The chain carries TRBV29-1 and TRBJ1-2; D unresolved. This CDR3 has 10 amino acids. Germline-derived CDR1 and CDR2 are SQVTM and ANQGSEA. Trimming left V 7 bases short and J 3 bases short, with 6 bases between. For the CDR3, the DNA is TGCAGCGATAGGGACTATGGCTACACCTTC. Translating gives CSDRDYGYTF.

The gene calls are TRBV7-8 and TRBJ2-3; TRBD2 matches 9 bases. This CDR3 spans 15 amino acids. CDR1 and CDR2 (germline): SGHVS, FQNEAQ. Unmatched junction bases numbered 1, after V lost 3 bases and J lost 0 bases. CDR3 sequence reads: CASSFTSGSTDTQYF. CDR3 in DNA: TGTGCCAGCAGCTTCACTAGCGGGAGCACAGATACGCAGTATTTT.